This T cell receptor beta chain emerged from a study of cytomegalovirus exposure and HLA in healthy donors. CDR3 size: 13 residues. The V gene end was trimmed by 4 bases and the J gene end by 7 bases; junction bases not matched to a gene: 6. Germline V gene lookup returns CDR1 SQVTM and CDR2 ANQGSEA. PCR employed 60 Vbeta and 13 Jbeta primers. Original methodology: The authors later counted roughly 79 million unique TCR beta chains, 8.5 million to 13 million of them shared. Sequenced by immunoSEQ multiplex PCR; TCRdb stores in-frame clones only, minus some. D and trimming come from the DNA, and the V and J calls and clone size come from that table. Of some 110,000 clones in the sample, more than 65% were seen once.

This clonotype originated in a man aged 25-45 years in good health and CMV-seronegative. The sample consisted of PBMCs. This chain joins TRBV29-1 and TRBJ2-1; TRBD2 matches 8 bases. In DNA form, the CDR3 reads TGCAGCGTTGTAAGACTAGCGATGAATGAGCAGTTCTTC. It is translated as CSVVRLAMNEQFF.